The 5 T cell receptor beta chains in this list originate from one sample, sequenced in a study of cytomegalovirus exposure and HLA in healthy donors. The PCR made use of 60 Vbeta and 13 Jbeta primers. Only in-frame clones appear in the TCRdb table, and some are missing; sequencing was by immunoSEQ multiplex PCR. The table lists about 150,000 clones, roughly 65% of them singletons. Input material: PBMCs. The source is a man in his sixties in good health and CMV-seronegative.

The chain couples TRBV6-1 to TRBJ2-1; TRBD2 aligns across 8 bases. Trimming took 1 base from V and 12 from J; bases not matched to a gene: 11. CDR1 is MNHNS and CDR2 is SASEGT in the germline V gene. This CDR3 comprises 15 residues. CDR3 loop: CASSEGGSGALRQFF. The CDR3 nucleotides read TGTGCCAGCAGTGAAGGAGGTAGCGGGGCCCTCCGGCAGTTCTTC.

The DNA for the CDR3 is TGTGCCAGCAGTCTTGCCCCTTGGACTAGCGGGAGGAATGAGCAGTTCTTC. This gives the protein CASSLAPWTSGRNEQFF. The chain joins TRBV27 to TRBJ2-1; 14 bases fit TRBD2. This CDR3 spans 17 amino acids. With V trimmed by 5 bases and J by 7 bases, 10 bases remained unmatched. CDR1 and CDR2 (germline): MNHEY, SMNVEV (reference sequence).

The chain joins TRBV9 to TRBJ2-3; weak D call: TRBD2 (5 bases). Germline V gene data show CDR1 as SGDLS and CDR2 as YYNGEE. V was trimmed by 6 bases and J by 0 bases, leaving 14 bases between them. The CDR3 contains 15 residues. CDR3 loop: CASTLGAVSTDTQYF. The CDR3 DNA reads as TGTGCCAGCACCTTGGGAGCAGTTAGCACAGATACGCAGTATTTT.

The chain links TRBV18 to TRBJ2-1; maybe TRBD2 (6 bases). This CDR3 is built from 15 residues. CDR1 is KGHSH and CDR2 is LQKENI in the germline V gene. Trimming removed 0 bases from V and 3 bases from J, with 9 bases in between. CDR3 sequence: CASSPPGTFYNEQFF. CDR3 bases: TGTGCCAGCTCACCACCGGGGACTTTCTACAATGAGCAGTTCTTC. Variable domain in full (rest from reference TRBV18 and TRBJ2-1): NAGVMQNPRHLVRRRGQEARLRCSPMKGHSHVYWYRQLPEEGLKFMVYLQKENIIDESGMPKERFSAEFPKEGPSILRIQQVVRGDSAAYFCASSPPGTFYNEQFFGPGTRLTVL.

This chain joins TRBV7-9 and TRBJ2-3, with TRBD1 identical over 7 bases. Germline V gene sequence: CDR1 SEHNR, CDR2 FQNEAQ (reference sequence). The CDR3 has 16 residues. With V trimmed by 1 base and J by 4 bases, 8 bases remained unmatched. The CDR3 here is CASSLVTQGSADTQYF. CDR3 nucleotides: TGTGCCAGCAGCTTAGTAACACAGGGGAGTGCAGATACGCAGTATTTT. The full variable domain, in which reference TRBV7-9 and TRBJ2-3 provide the parts outside the CDR3, is DTGVSQNPRHKITKRGQNVTFRCDPISEHNRLYWYRQTLGQGPEFLTYFQNEAQLEKSRLLSDRFSAERPKGSFSTLEIQRTEQGDSAMYLCASSLVTQGSADTQYFGPGTRLTVL.